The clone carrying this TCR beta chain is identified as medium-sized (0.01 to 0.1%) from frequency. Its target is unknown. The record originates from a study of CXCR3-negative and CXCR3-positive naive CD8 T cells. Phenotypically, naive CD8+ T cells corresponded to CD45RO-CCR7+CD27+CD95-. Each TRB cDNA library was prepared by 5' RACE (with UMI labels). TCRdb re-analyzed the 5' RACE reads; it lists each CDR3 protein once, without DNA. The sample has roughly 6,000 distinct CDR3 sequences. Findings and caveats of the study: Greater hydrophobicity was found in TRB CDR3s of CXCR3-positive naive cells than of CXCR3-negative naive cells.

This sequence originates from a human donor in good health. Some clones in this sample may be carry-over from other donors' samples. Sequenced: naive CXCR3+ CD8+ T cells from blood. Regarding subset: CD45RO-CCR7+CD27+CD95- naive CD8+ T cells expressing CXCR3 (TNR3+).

CDR3 loop: CASSTSGTSYGYTF. The chain couples TRBV7-9 to TRBJ1-2. The CDR3 has 14 amino acids. Germline V CDR1 and CDR2: SEHNR, FQNEAQ (reference sequence).